The 29 T cell receptor beta chains reported below all come from one sample, sequenced in a study of cytomegalovirus exposure and HLA in healthy donors. Primers: 60 Vbeta forward and 13 Jbeta reverse. Repertoires were generated with immunoSEQ multiplex PCR, while TCRdb's copy carries only in-frame clones and drops some. The table includes more than 90,000 clones, over 60% detected once. Specimen: PBMCs. The receptors come from a woman between 25 and 40 years old in good health and CMV-seronegative.

The V gene is TRBV5-1, the J gene TRBJ2-5; 13 bases map to TRBD2. The tail of the sequence fits TRBJ2-7 better, so the J call may be wrong. Germline CDR1 and CDR2: SGHRS and YFSETQ. The CDR3 loop spans 15 amino acids. Here the CDR3 DNA reads TGCGCCAGCAGCCGTGGACTAGCGGGAGTCTACGAGCAGTACTTC. Protein product: CASSRGLAGVYEQYF.

V and J are TRBV25-1 and TRBJ2-1; 7 bases line up with TRBD2. J gave up 1 base and V 3 bases, and 9 bases lay outside the gene matches. The CDR3 runs 17 residues. Germline V gives CDR1 MGHDK, CDR2 SYGVNS. CDR3: CASSDNRWEGSYNEQFF. The CDR3 DNA reads TGTGCCAGCAGTGACAATAGATGGGAGGGTTCCTACAATGAGCAGTTCTTC.

The chain employs TRBV6-5 and TRBJ2-2, with D unresolved. V was trimmed by 4 bases and J by 1 base, leaving 4 bases between them. The CDR3 runs to 13 residues. Germline CDR1 and CDR2: MNHEY and SVGAGI. Here the CDR3 reads CASSFRNTGELFF. DNA for the CDR3: TGTGCCAGCAGTTTTCGGAACACCGGGGAGCTGTTTTTT.

This chain links TRBV7-2 with TRBJ2-7, with D tentatively TRBD1 (6 bases). In germline, CDR1 is SGHTA, CDR2 FQGNSA. The CDR3 totals 13 residues. The germline V and J ends were trimmed by 5 bases and 1 base, with 9 bases remaining between them. The CDR3 bases are TGTGCCAGCAGCGTACAGGGTTCCTACGAGCAGTACTTC. Translating it yields CASSVQGSYEQYF.

This chain links TRBV11-2 with TRBJ2-3; 14 bases line up with TRBD2. This CDR3 has 16 residues. Germline CDR1 SGHAT, CDR2 FQNNGV. V lost 5 bases and J lost 5; bases outside the gene matches: 6. Here the CDR3 reads CASSPRLAGGIDTQYF. The CDR3 bases are TGTGCCAGCAGCCCCAGACTAGCGGGAGGGATAGATACGCAGTATTTT.

In this sample, this clone turned up a few times. The chain carries TRBV7-9 and TRBJ1-1, with 12 bases matching TRBD1. CDR1 and CDR2 (germline): SEHNR, FQNEAQ (reference sequence). The CDR3 consists of 16 residues. V shed 0 bases and J 7 bases; nucleotides not matched to a gene: 6. The CDR3 DNA is TGTGCCAGCAGCTTAGCAGGGACAGGGGGCTTCGGTGAAGCTTTCTTT. Protein: CASSLAGTGGFGEAFF.

This chain links TRBV6-1 with TRBJ2-7; 7 bases agree with TRBD1. Losses at the gene ends were 6 bases for V and 2 bases for J; bases not matched to a gene: 10. This CDR3 contains 15 residues. Germline CDR1 and CDR2: MNHNS and SASEGT. The CDR3 loop is CASRDRDSFTYEQYF. DNA of the CDR3: TGTGCCAGCAGGGACCGGGACAGCTTCACCTACGAGCAGTACTTC.

The chain is built from TRBV7-8 and TRBJ2-7; 13 bases fit TRBD2. Germline CDR1 and CDR2: SGHVS and FQNEAQ. The CDR3 runs 15 residues. V shed 5 bases and J 9 bases; nucleotides not matched to a gene: 10. The DNA of the CDR3 is TGTGCCAGCAGCACACTAGCGGGAGGGTATAAAGCGCAGTACTTC. Translated: CASSTLAGGYKAQYF.

On this clone itself: A junction boundary mismatches the germline segment, possibly from a read error. The same CDR3 is also encoded by other DNA sequences in this sample. V gene TRBV6-1 combines with J gene TRBJ1-2, with TRBD1 matching over 7 bases. The CDR3 consists of 15 residues. The germline V gene has CDR1 MNHNS and CDR2 SASEGT. The chain's CDR3 is CASSERGQHNYGYTF. The CDR3 bases are TGCGCCAGCAGTGAAAGGGGACAGCATAACTATGGCTACACCTTC.

This chain links TRBV28 with TRBJ2-5; TRBD1 matches at 8 bases. CDR1 and CDR2 (germline): MDHEN, SYDVKM. The CDR3 length is 15 residues. V shed 4 bases and J 4 bases; nucleotides not matched to a gene: 8. Written as DNA, the CDR3 is TGTGCCAGCAGTTCGGACAGGGAAAGTCCAGAGACCCAGTACTTC. It is translated as CASSSDRESPETQYF.

The chain recombines TRBV4-3 with TRBJ2-7, with a weak D call TRBD1 (6 bases). This CDR3 comprises 14 residues. The V gene's germline CDR1 is LGHNA and CDR2 YSLEER. V was trimmed by 1 base and J by 6 bases, leaving 13 bases between them. This CDR3 is CASSQAWEQGEQYF. The CDR3 DNA reads TGCGCCAGCAGCCAAGCCTGGGAACAGGGCGAGCAGTACTTC.

This clone is a singleton in its sample. This chain uses TRBV2 with TRBJ2-2; 12 bases map to TRBD1. CDR3 length: 19 residues. The germline V gene has CDR1 SNHLY and CDR2 FYNNEI. V was pared by 6 bases and J by 5 bases, with 16 bases of the junction left unmatched. The CDR3 DNA is TGTGCCAGCAGAGCCGGGACAGGGGGCTTTATTCGGGGTACCGGGGAGCTGTTTTTT. Encoded protein: CASRAGTGGFIRGTGELFF.

This rearrangement joins TRBV5-1 to TRBJ2-2; 11 bases are shared with TRBD2. Germline V gene sequence: CDR1 SGHRS, CDR2 YFSETQ. V gave up 3 bases and J gave up 3 bases; unmatched junction bases: 4. The CDR3 length is 16 residues. The CDR3 DNA reads as TGCGCCAGCAGCTACGGACTAGCGGGTTACACCGGGGAGCTGTTTTTT. Its protein is CASSYGLAGYTGELFF.

V usage is TRBV5-1 and J usage is TRBJ1-4; possibly TRBD1 for D (6 bases). CDR3 length: 14 amino acids. V lost 3 bases and J lost 4, with 10 bases in between. Germline CDR1 SGHRS, CDR2 YFSETQ. The CDR3 bases are TGCGCCAGCAGCTCGGACAGAATTAATGAAAAACTGTTTTTT. It is translated as CASSSDRINEKLFF.

For the CDR3, the DNA is TGTGCCAGTAGTGTCTCCGGGACAGTGATATCCTATGAGCAGTTCTTC. It yields the protein CASSVSGTVISYEQFF. This chain links TRBV19 with TRBJ2-1; 7 bases agree with TRBD1. V lost 5 bases, J lost 8 bases, and 15 bases stayed unmatched. The CDR3 covers 16 residues. Per the germline V gene, CDR1 is LNHDA and CDR2 is SQIVND (reference sequence).

This clone occurred a few times. This rearrangement joins TRBV6-4 to TRBJ2-1; 10 bases match TRBD2. The CDR3 extends over 15 amino acids. The V gene's germline CDR1 is MRHNA and CDR2 SNTAGT. V dropped 0 bases and J dropped 6; count of bases not matched to a gene: 2. CDR3 sequence: CASSDSGLASNEQFF. In nucleotides, the CDR3 is TGTGCCAGCAGTGACTCGGGACTAGCGAGCAATGAGCAGTTCTTC.

This clone was found a few times. The chain links TRBV27 to TRBJ2-3; 9 bases fit TRBD2. Germline values: CDR1 MNHEY, CDR2 SMNVEV (reference sequence). The CDR3 loop spans 16 amino acids. V gave up 0 bases and J gave up 6 bases; unmatched junction bases: 7. CDR3 sequence (DNA): TGTGCCAGCAGTTTATCGGTGGATAGCGGGAGTGATACGCAGTATTTT. Its translation: CASSLSVDSGSDTQYF.

J is TRBJ1-3 and V is TRBV18; 9 bases line up with TRBD1. The junction had 5 bases not matched to a gene; V was cut back by 3 bases and J by 2 bases. Germline values: CDR1 KGHSH, CDR2 LQKENI. The CDR3 consists of 16 residues. CDR3 region: CASSPSGQGTGNTIYF. Written as DNA, the CDR3 is TGTGCCAGCTCACCTAGCGGACAGGGGACTGGAAACACCATATATTTT.

The chain carries TRBV5-6 and TRBJ1-6; D is unresolved. The CDR3 is made up of 13 amino acids. Germline CDR1 SGHDT, CDR2 YYEEEE. Trimming took 6 bases from V and 9 from J, leaving 13 bases between them. CDR3 coding DNA: TGTGCCAGCACAGAGGCCACGCGTTCACCCCTCCACTTT. It encodes CASTEATRSPLHF. Looking up the rest from reference TRBV5-6 and TRBJ1-6 gives the full variable domain: DAGVTQSPTHLIKTRGQQVTLRCSPKSGHDTVSWYQQALGQGPQFIFQYYEEEERQRGNFPDRFSGHQFPNYSSELNVNALLLGDSALYLCASTEATRSPLHFGNGTRLTVT.

This chain connects TRBV5-4 to TRBJ2-7, with 9 positions matching TRBD2. Germline V CDR1 and CDR2: SGHNT, YYREEE (reference sequence). The V and J ends lost 4 bases and 4 bases, in that order; junction bases with no gene match: 12. The CDR3 sequence is 16 residues long. CDR3 loop: CASSLSLAGVAYEQYF. The CDR3 nucleotides read TGTGCCAGCAGCCTCTCCTTAGCGGGAGTGGCGTACGAGCAGTACTTC.

This clone showed up just a few times. This sequence joins TRBV11-2 and TRBJ2-4, with 7 bases lining up with TRBD2. The CDR3 has 17 residues. Germline CDR1 SGHAT, CDR2 FQNNGV. The V gene end was trimmed by 5 bases and the J gene end by 2 bases; junction bases not matched to a gene: 12. The CDR3 DNA sequence: TGTGCCAGCAGCCACCGCGGAGCGGGATGGTCCAAAAACATTCAGTACTTC. Translating it yields CASSHRGAGWSKNIQYF.

This clone was seen only a few times. The rearrangement joins TRBV6-6 to TRBJ2-5, with 8 bases identical to TRBD2. J lost 2 bases, V lost 8 bases, and 7 bases had no gene match. CDR1 is MNHNY and CDR2 is SVGAGI in the germline V gene (reference sequence). This CDR3 has 14 residues. The CDR3 DNA reads TGTGCCAGCCTCTCCACGGGAGGGCAAGAGACCCAGTACTTC. Protein sequence: CASLSTGGQETQYF.

The gene calls are TRBV19 and TRBJ2-7; D remains ambiguous. In germline, CDR1 is LNHDA, CDR2 SQIVND (reference sequence). CDR3 size: 15 residues. V lost 1 base, J lost 4 bases, and 14 bases lay in between. CDR3 loop: CASSIVAERSYEQYF. CDR3 DNA: TGTGCCAGTAGTATAGTGGCGGAGAGATCTTACGAGCAGTACTTC.

The V gene is TRBV27, the J gene TRBJ1-1; unclear D gene. Germline loops: CDR1 MNHEY, CDR2 SMNVEV (reference sequence). This CDR3 comprises 13 residues. CDR3 protein: CASGLKPNTEAFF. The CDR3 bases are TGTGCTTCAGGACTTAAGCCGAACACTGAAGCTTTCTTT.

The chain uses TRBV6-5 and TRBJ2-1; 13 bases are a match to TRBD2. Germline loops: CDR1 MNHEY, CDR2 SVGAGI. V was pared by 6 bases and J by 11 bases, with 7 bases of the junction left unmatched. This CDR3 contains 14 residues. The CDR3 nucleotides read TGTGCCAGCAGCCGCGGGACTAGCGGGACTAAGCAGTTCTTC. Its translation is CASSRGTSGTKQFF.

The gene calls are TRBV10-1 and TRBJ2-7; unclear D gene. The V gene's germline CDR1 is WNHNN and CDR2 SYGVQD (reference sequence). V lost 3 bases and J lost 6, with 6 bases in between. This CDR3 is 11 amino acids long. CDR3 in DNA: TGCGCCAGCAGTGACGCGGTCGAGCAGTACTTC. It specifies CASSDAVEQYF.

The chain has TRBV7-9 and TRBJ1-5; D is ambiguous. Germline-derived CDR1 and CDR2 are SEHNR and FQNEAQ (reference sequence). The CDR3 consists of 16 residues. V dropped 0 bases and J dropped 1 base, with 10 bases sitting between them. In nucleotides, the CDR3 is TGTGCCAGCAGCTTAGCCTTGACTGGGAGCAATCAGCCCCAGCATTTT. Protein sequence: CASSLALTGSNQPQHF.

The chain employs TRBV9 and TRBJ2-7, with D maybe TRBD2 (5 bases). Trimming stripped 0 bases from V and 2 bases from J, with 12 bases between. CDR1 and CDR2 (germline): SGDLS, YYNGEE. The CDR3 loop spans 15 amino acids. CDR3 nucleotide sequence: TGTGCCAGCAGCGTAGATGGCAGGAGGACCTACGAGCAGTACTTC. Its protein product is CASSVDGRRTYEQYF.

The rearrangement uses TRBV29-1 and TRBJ2-1, with 7 bases lining up with TRBD2. The CDR3 extends over 16 amino acids. The germline gives CDR1 SQVTM, CDR2 ANQGSEA. V was pared by 2 bases and J by 4 bases, with 11 bases of the junction left unmatched. Here the CDR3 DNA reads TGCAGCGTTGAAAGTGGGAGGGCCGATAGATACAATGAGCAGTTCTTC. Translated, it gives CSVESGRADRYNEQFF.